This TCR beta chain was captured in a study of T-cell reconstitution after alpha-beta-depleted transplantation in children. Study-level findings and limits: Some patients' high day-60 TCRbeta diversity was attributed to recipient cells surviving conditioning. One year post-transplant, T-cell counts and diversity were largely derived from T cells produced anew. There were reportedly several hundred expanded graft clones from which alpha-beta T cells came about two months after transplant.

As it was prepared, the TCRbeta library received unique molecular identifiers. TCRdb re-derived calls from the PCR reads in MiXCR, one entry per CDR3 protein. Here the sample spans about 300,000 distinct CDR3 sequences, roughly a tenth being singletons. Many counts were recorded for this clonotype. Its antigen is as yet unknown. The germline gives CDR1 ENHRY, CDR2 SYGVKD. Trimming cost V 3 bases and J 4 bases, with 13 bases left between them. The CDR3 has 15 amino acids. The TCR sequence derives from a boy in the first two years of life with acute myeloid leukemia, due to receive a stem cell transplant. The genes are TRBV10-3 and TRBJ1-5, with D tentatively TRBD1 (6 bases). The sequences come from PBMCs, collected before TCRalphabeta/CD19-depleted stem cell transplant. CDR3 amino acids: CAISEGAQGNQPQHF. CDR3 nucleotide sequence: TGTGCCATCAGTGAAGGGGCCCAGGGGAATCAGCCCCAGCATTTT.